The T cell receptor beta chain described here comes from a study of cytomegalovirus exposure and HLA in healthy donors. PCR employed 60 Vbeta and 13 Jbeta primers. Some clones are missing from TCRdb's copy, which holds only in-frame ones; the method was immunoSEQ multiplex PCR. The sample records around 93,000 clones, roughly four fifths being singletons. Germline-derived CDR1 and CDR2 are KGHSH and LQKENI. CDR3 length: 15 amino acids. Trimming took off 3 bases at V and 2 bases at J, with 13 bases between the two ends. Material for sequencing was PBMCs. The rearrangement links TRBV18 to TRBJ2-5; TRBD2 is a possible D gene (6 bases). The clonotype comes from a man in his thirties or forties in good health and CMV-seropositive. CDR3 nucleotide sequence: TGTGCCAGCTCACCCCCGGGGAGCGGGCAAGAGACCCAGTACTTC. Amino acid sequence: CASSPPGSGQETQYF.